These T cell receptor beta chains were read from a single sample in a study of T cells in Graves' hyperthyroidism and ophthalmopathy. TCRdb independently ran MiXCR on the multiplex PCR reads; one entry per CDR3 protein. The data hold about 560,000 distinct CDR3 sequences, with 16% observed a single time. Sequenced input: blood. Receptors were obtained from a woman between 18 and 30 years old with Graves' hyperthyroidism. CDR3s include the opening cysteine and the closing phenylalanine or tryptophan. Each record gives: J gene, V gene, CDR3 length, D gene, clone size, CDR3 DNA, CDR3 protein. D genes are given only for firm matches. Not all rows give a size; the values are once, few, many and, for expanded clones, a class.

j_call: TRBJ1-5; v_call: TRBV12-3/TRBV12-4; cdr3_length: 14; d_call: .; clone_size: many; cdr3_nt: TGTGCCAGCAGCAGACAGTCTAGCAATCAGCCCCAGCATTTT; cdr3_aa: CASSRQSSNQPQHF
j_call: TRBJ2-3; v_call: TRBV5-1; cdr3_length: 14; d_call: .; clone_size: few; cdr3_nt: TGCGCCAGCAGCTTGGTTCTTAGCATGGATACGCAGTATTTT; cdr3_aa: CASSLVLSMDTQYF
j_call: TRBJ2-1; v_call: TRBV12-3/TRBV12-4; cdr3_length: 20; d_call: TRBD2; clone_size: few; cdr3_nt: TGTGCCAGCAGTGGAGCGGGGGGCCGGACGGAGACACTATCCTACAATGAGCAGTTCTTC; cdr3_aa: CASSGAGGRTETLSYNEQFF
j_call: TRBJ2-1; v_call: TRBV6-1; cdr3_length: 15; d_call: TRBD2; clone_size: many; cdr3_nt: TGTGCCAGCAGGATTAGCGGGGCCTCCTACAATGAGCAGTTCTTC; cdr3_aa: CASRISGASYNEQFF
j_call: TRBJ2-5; v_call: TRBV7-2; cdr3_length: 16; d_call: .; clone_size: few; cdr3_nt: TGTGCCAGCAGCTTATTCCGGGGGCCTGTCCCAGAGACCCAGTACTTC; cdr3_aa: CASSLFRGPVPETQYF
j_call: TRBJ1-1; v_call: TRBV19; cdr3_length: 16; d_call: .; clone_size: many; cdr3_nt: TGTGCCAGTAGTATCCCCCAGGCGGTGAGCGACACTGAAGCTTTCTTT; cdr3_aa: CASSIPQAVSDTEAFF
j_call: TRBJ1-1; v_call: TRBV20-1; cdr3_length: 12; d_call: TRBD1; clone_size: many; cdr3_nt: TGCAGTGCTGGGGGGACAGGGGGGGAAGCTTTCTTT; cdr3_aa: CSAGGTGGEAFF
j_call: TRBJ1-2; v_call: TRBV28; cdr3_length: 12; d_call: .; clone_size: many; cdr3_nt: TGTGCCAGCAGTTCCACTCCGGATGGCTACACCTTC; cdr3_aa: CASSSTPDGYTF
j_call: TRBJ2-1; v_call: TRBV20-1; cdr3_length: 16; d_call: TRBD2; clone_size: .; cdr3_nt: TGCAGTGTCCTATACGCGGGGGGCGGTTTCTACAATGAGCAGTTCTTC; cdr3_aa: CSVLYAGGGFYNEQFF
j_call: TRBJ2-7; v_call: TRBV20-1; cdr3_length: 15; d_call: .; clone_size: many; cdr3_nt: TGCAGTGCTAGGGGTACGATGACAGCTTCCTACGAGCAGTACTTC; cdr3_aa: CSARGTMTASYEQYF
j_call: TRBJ2-1; v_call: TRBV7-9; cdr3_length: 15; d_call: TRBD1; clone_size: many; cdr3_nt: TGTGCCAGCAGCTCGGGACAGGCCTCCTACAATGAGCAGTTCTTC; cdr3_aa: CASSSGQASYNEQFF
j_call: TRBJ2-5; v_call: TRBV12-3/TRBV12-4; cdr3_length: 17; d_call: TRBD1; clone_size: .; cdr3_nt: TGTGCCGGCAGTTTACGGATGGCAGGGGGCGTCCAAGAGACCCAGTACTTC; cdr3_aa: CAGSLRMAGGVQETQYF
j_call: TRBJ1-4; v_call: TRBV7-9; cdr3_length: 14; d_call: .; clone_size: .; cdr3_nt: TGTGCCAGCAGCCGGACAGTATACGATGAAAAACTGTTTTTT; cdr3_aa: CASSRTVYDEKLFF
j_call: TRBJ1-5; v_call: TRBV30; cdr3_length: 11; d_call: .; clone_size: many; cdr3_nt: TGTGCCTCAGGGAGCAATCAGCCCCAGCATTTT; cdr3_aa: CASGSNQPQHF
j_call: TRBJ2-7; v_call: TRBV7-2; cdr3_length: 13; d_call: .; clone_size: .; cdr3_nt: TGTGCCAGCAGCTTAGCTAGGGAGGACGAGCAGTACTTC; cdr3_aa: CASSLAREDEQYF
j_call: TRBJ2-7; v_call: TRBV20-1; cdr3_length: 16; d_call: TRBD2; clone_size: many; cdr3_nt: TGCAGTGCTAGTGATCCAGCGGGGTCCTCAGGGTTCGAGCAGTACTTC; cdr3_aa: CSASDPAGSSGFEQYF
j_call: TRBJ2-5; v_call: TRBV4-2; cdr3_length: 16; d_call: TRBD1; clone_size: few; cdr3_nt: TGTGCCAGCAGCCACCAGGACAGGGGCTATCAAGAGACCCAGTACTTC; cdr3_aa: CASSHQDRGYQETQYF
j_call: TRBJ1-1; v_call: TRBV18; cdr3_length: 16; d_call: .; clone_size: many; cdr3_nt: TGTGCCAGCTCAGCAAGGGTAGCAAGTTTGAACACTGAAGCTTTCTTT; cdr3_aa: CASSARVASLNTEAFF
j_call: TRBJ1-1; v_call: TRBV28; cdr3_length: 15; d_call: .; clone_size: many; cdr3_nt: TGTGCCAGCAGTCCGATAGAGGGAATGAACACTGAAGCTTTCTTT; cdr3_aa: CASSPIEGMNTEAFF
j_call: TRBJ2-1; v_call: TRBV10-3; cdr3_length: 13; d_call: TRBD2; clone_size: many; cdr3_nt: TGTGCCATCAGTGAGTCGGGGGGGAATGAGCAGTTCTTC; cdr3_aa: CAISESGGNEQFF
j_call: TRBJ2-7; v_call: TRBV6-1; cdr3_length: 14; d_call: TRBD2; clone_size: .; cdr3_nt: TGTGCCAGCAGTACGGGACTAAGCTCCTACGAGCAGTACTTC; cdr3_aa: CASSTGLSSYEQYF
j_call: TRBJ2-6; v_call: TRBV3-1; cdr3_length: 15; d_call: .; clone_size: .; cdr3_nt: TGTGCCAGCAGCCAACTGGGGGCTGGGGCCAACGTCCTGACTTTC; cdr3_aa: CASSQLGAGANVLTF
j_call: TRBJ1-1; v_call: TRBV27; cdr3_length: 14; d_call: TRBD1; clone_size: many; cdr3_nt: TGTGCCAGCAGTCCGGACAGGGATGGCACTGAAGCTTTCTTT; cdr3_aa: CASSPDRDGTEAFF
j_call: TRBJ2-7; v_call: TRBV28; cdr3_length: 14; d_call: .; clone_size: many; cdr3_nt: TGTGCCAGCAGTTTTCAAGGGCGGGTATCCGAGCAGTACTTC; cdr3_aa: CASSFQGRVSEQYF
j_call: TRBJ2-1; v_call: TRBV29-1; cdr3_length: 12; d_call: .; clone_size: .; cdr3_nt: TGCAGCGTCTCAGACTCCTACAATGAGCAGTTCTTC; cdr3_aa: CSVSDSYNEQFF
j_call: TRBJ2-5; v_call: TRBV12-5; cdr3_length: 17; d_call: TRBD1; clone_size: few; cdr3_nt: TGTGCTAGTGGTCCACCCCGAGGGACAGGGGTTCGGCAGACCCAGTACTTC; cdr3_aa: CASGPPRGTGVRQTQYF
j_call: TRBJ2-1; v_call: TRBV11-2; cdr3_length: 16; d_call: TRBD2; clone_size: many; cdr3_nt: TGTGCCAGCAGCCCCCGTCGACTAGCGGGGGGGAATGAGCAGTTCTTC; cdr3_aa: CASSPRRLAGGNEQFF
j_call: TRBJ2-7; v_call: TRBV4-1; cdr3_length: 9; d_call: .; clone_size: once; cdr3_nt: TGCGCGAACAGGCCCGAGCAGTACTTC; cdr3_aa: CANRPEQYF
j_call: TRBJ2-5; v_call: TRBV19; cdr3_length: 15; d_call: TRBD1; clone_size: few; cdr3_nt: TGTGCCACCCGGACTCCGGGACAGGGGTCAGAGACCCAGTACTTC; cdr3_aa: CATRTPGQGSETQYF
j_call: TRBJ2-2; v_call: TRBV10-2; cdr3_length: 14; d_call: .; clone_size: .; cdr3_nt: TGCGCCAGCATCTACAGGGTGAACACCGGGGAGCTGTTTTTT; cdr3_aa: CASIYRVNTGELFF
j_call: TRBJ2-1; v_call: TRBV2; cdr3_length: 14; d_call: .; clone_size: many; cdr3_nt: TGTGCCAGTTCCACAGGGATCTCCTACAATGAGCAGTTCTTC; cdr3_aa: CASSTGISYNEQFF
j_call: TRBJ1-3; v_call: TRBV3-1; cdr3_length: 13; d_call: .; clone_size: few; cdr3_nt: TGTGCCAGCAGCCAAGTAGAAGGAAACACCATATATTTT; cdr3_aa: CASSQVEGNTIYF
j_call: TRBJ2-2; v_call: TRBV29-1; cdr3_length: 18; d_call: TRBD2; clone_size: .; cdr3_nt: TGCAGCGCCAAGGGGGGACTAGCGGGAGGGCCGGGTACCGGGGAGCTGTTTTTT; cdr3_aa: CSAKGGLAGGPGTGELFF
j_call: TRBJ1-4; v_call: TRBV12-3/TRBV12-4; cdr3_length: 15; d_call: .; clone_size: many; cdr3_nt: TGTGCCAGCAGTCCCCGGGGGGCTGCTAATGAAAAACTGTTTTTT; cdr3_aa: CASSPRGAANEKLFF
j_call: TRBJ2-5; v_call: TRBV10-3; cdr3_length: 13; d_call: .; clone_size: .; cdr3_nt: TGTGCCATCAGAGAACAGGGTTCAGAGACCCAGTACTTC; cdr3_aa: CAIREQGSETQYF
j_call: TRBJ2-2; v_call: TRBV30; cdr3_length: 15; d_call: TRBD2; clone_size: few; cdr3_nt: TGTGCCTGGAGTGGACTAGCGGGAACCACCGGGGAGCTGTTTTTT; cdr3_aa: CAWSGLAGTTGELFF
j_call: TRBJ2-2; v_call: TRBV7-9; cdr3_length: 16; d_call: .; clone_size: .; cdr3_nt: TGTGCCAGCAGCTCTCCCCCACGGCAGAACACCGGGGAGCTGTTTTTT; cdr3_aa: CASSSPPRQNTGELFF
j_call: TRBJ2-2; v_call: TRBV2; cdr3_length: 16; d_call: TRBD2; clone_size: few; cdr3_nt: TGTGCCAGCAGTCTCGACGGGCCGGGACTAGGCGGGGAGCTGTTTTTT; cdr3_aa: CASSLDGPGLGGELFF
j_call: TRBJ2-5; v_call: TRBV12-3/TRBV12-4; cdr3_length: 13; d_call: .; clone_size: .; cdr3_nt: TGTGCCAGCAGTCCGATCGTCCAAGAGACCCAGTACTTC; cdr3_aa: CASSPIVQETQYF
j_call: TRBJ1-2; v_call: TRBV12-3/TRBV12-4; cdr3_length: 16; d_call: .; clone_size: .; cdr3_nt: TGTGCCAGCAGTTTAGGTCAGGGGATTTGGGACTATGGCTACACCTTC; cdr3_aa: CASSLGQGIWDYGYTF
j_call: TRBJ2-5; v_call: TRBV6-1; cdr3_length: 15; d_call: .; clone_size: many; cdr3_nt: TGTGCCAGCAGTGGGGGTCCAACACACCAAGAGACCCAGTACTTC; cdr3_aa: CASSGGPTHQETQYF
j_call: TRBJ2-4; v_call: TRBV24-1; cdr3_length: 13; d_call: .; clone_size: .; cdr3_nt: TGTGCCACCAGTGATATGAGTGGGAGCATTCAGTACTTC; cdr3_aa: CATSDMSGSIQYF
j_call: TRBJ2-7; v_call: TRBV11-2; cdr3_length: 17; d_call: TRBD2; clone_size: few; cdr3_nt: TGTGCCAGCAGGAGTCCCGGGACTAGATTGGGACCCTACGAGCAGTACTTC; cdr3_aa: CASRSPGTRLGPYEQYF
j_call: TRBJ2-5; v_call: TRBV18; cdr3_length: 17; d_call: .; clone_size: few; cdr3_nt: TGTGCCAGCTCACCACTGTCTAGCGTCTCCCAGGGAGAGACCCAGTACTTC; cdr3_aa: CASSPLSSVSQGETQYF
j_call: TRBJ2-1; v_call: TRBV12-3/TRBV12-4; cdr3_length: 17; d_call: TRBD2; clone_size: .; cdr3_nt: TGTGCCAGCGTGGGGGGGCCTAGCGGGGGGCTCGGGAATGAGCAGTTCTTC; cdr3_aa: CASVGGPSGGLGNEQFF
j_call: TRBJ1-4; v_call: TRBV7-9; cdr3_length: 16; d_call: .; clone_size: few; cdr3_nt: TGTGCCAGCAGCTTACCGACAGGATCAACTAATGAAAAACTGTTTTTT; cdr3_aa: CASSLPTGSTNEKLFF
j_call: TRBJ2-2; v_call: TRBV30; cdr3_length: 13; d_call: .; clone_size: .; cdr3_nt: TGTGCCTGGAGGAACCAGGATACCGGGGAGCTGTTTTTT; cdr3_aa: CAWRNQDTGELFF
j_call: TRBJ1-5; v_call: TRBV12-3/TRBV12-4; cdr3_length: 14; d_call: TRBD1; clone_size: many; cdr3_nt: TGTGCCAGCAGACAAGGGACAGGGCATCAGCCCCAGCATTTT; cdr3_aa: CASRQGTGHQPQHF
j_call: TRBJ2-1; v_call: TRBV12-3/TRBV12-4; cdr3_length: 12; d_call: .; clone_size: many; cdr3_nt: TGTGCCAGCAGTGAAGAGTACAATGAGCAGTTCTTC; cdr3_aa: CASSEEYNEQFF
j_call: TRBJ2-7; v_call: TRBV20-1; cdr3_length: 17; d_call: TRBD2; clone_size: .; cdr3_nt: TGCAACACTTACCCGGGACTAGCGGGAGGGCCTAGGTACGAGCAGTACTTC; cdr3_aa: CNTYPGLAGGPRYEQYF
j_call: TRBJ2-7; v_call: TRBV4-3; cdr3_length: 16; d_call: TRBD1; clone_size: .; cdr3_nt: TGCGCCAGCAGCCAAGCGGGGGGGACAGGGGCTTACGAGCAGTACTTC; cdr3_aa: CASSQAGGTGAYEQYF
j_call: TRBJ1-1; v_call: TRBV10-3; cdr3_length: 14; d_call: .; clone_size: many; cdr3_nt: TGTGCCATCAGTACCGACAGTGAACGGACTGAAGCTTTCTTT; cdr3_aa: CAISTDSERTEAFF
j_call: TRBJ2-4; v_call: TRBV7-2; cdr3_length: 13; d_call: .; clone_size: few; cdr3_nt: TGTGCCAGCAGCTCCGGACTGGCCATCCTTCAGTACTTC; cdr3_aa: CASSSGLAILQYF
j_call: TRBJ2-1; v_call: TRBV3-1; cdr3_length: 13; d_call: .; clone_size: .; cdr3_nt: TGTGCCAGCAGCCAATTAAGGGGATATGAGCAGTTCTTC; cdr3_aa: CASSQLRGYEQFF
j_call: TRBJ1-6; v_call: TRBV5-6; cdr3_length: 14; d_call: TRBD1; clone_size: .; cdr3_nt: TGTGCCAGCAGCTCCGGGACAGCGGTCTCACCCCTCCACTTT; cdr3_aa: CASSSGTAVSPLHF
j_call: TRBJ1-2; v_call: TRBV3-1; cdr3_length: 13; d_call: .; clone_size: .; cdr3_nt: TGTGCCAGCAGCGAGGCTGGGATCAATGGCTACACCTTC; cdr3_aa: CASSEAGINGYTF
j_call: TRBJ2-3; v_call: TRBV27; cdr3_length: 16; d_call: TRBD1; clone_size: many; cdr3_nt: TGTGCCAGCAGTTTAAATACTCAGGGGGGCACAGATACGCAGTATTTT; cdr3_aa: CASSLNTQGGTDTQYF
j_call: TRBJ2-5; v_call: TRBV2; cdr3_length: 12; d_call: .; clone_size: .; cdr3_nt: TGTGCCACGGGACCGAGGCCCCACGCCCAGTACTTC; cdr3_aa: CATGPRPHAQYF
j_call: TRBJ1-6; v_call: TRBV19; cdr3_length: 15; d_call: .; clone_size: few; cdr3_nt: TGTGCCAGTAGTGTGCGGGTGGCCTATAATTCACCCCTCCACTTT; cdr3_aa: CASSVRVAYNSPLHF